These 5 T cell receptor beta chains originate from one sample sequenced in a study of T cells in Graves' hyperthyroidism and ophthalmopathy. RNA transcripts provided the source from which TCR beta CDR3 regions were amplified. Primed by the HTBI set, a first-round RT-PCR was run on the TCR CDR3. TCRdb reanalysed the multiplex PCR reads using MiXCR and keeps one entry per CDR3 protein. The sample shows under 300,000 distinct CDR3 sequences, less than 30% of them seen only once. The sequenced material came from blood. The receptors stem from a middle-aged man with Graves' hyperthyroidism that later progressed to Graves' ophthalmopathy.

CDR3 bases: TGCGCCAGCAGCGTTGCTAGCGGGGGAGAGACCCAGTACTTC. Translated, it gives CASSVASGGETQYF. The chain joins TRBV5-1 to TRBJ2-5; 10 bases are shared with TRBD2. V trimming: 4 bases; J trimming: 4 bases; junction bases outside the gene matches: 4. The germline V gene encodes CDR1 SGHRS and CDR2 YFSETQ. This CDR3 has 14 residues.

This clonotype was counted at least ten times. The chain uses TRBV6-1 and TRBJ1-5; D gene unclear. The germline V gene encodes CDR1 MNHNS and CDR2 SASEGT. This CDR3 spans 12 amino acids. V was trimmed by 1 base and J by 7 bases, leaving 5 bases between them. CDR3 DNA: TGTGCCAGCAGTGAAGTCCGGCAGCCCCAGCATTTT. This codes for CASSEVRQPQHF.

The CDR3 is CASSPWGTGGRKTQYF. As DNA, the CDR3 is TGTGCCAGCAGTCCCTGGGGGACAGGGGGCCGGAAGACCCAGTACTTC. V usage is TRBV6-1 and J usage is TRBJ2-5; 12 nucleotides align to TRBD1. The CDR3 is 16 amino acids. V dropped 5 bases and J dropped 6; count of bases not matched to a gene: 10. Looked up from germline, CDR1 is MNHNS and CDR2 is SASEGT.

This clonotype turned up a few times. This rearrangement joins TRBV28 to TRBJ2-4; D perhaps matches TRBD2 (5 bases). Germline CDR1 is MDHEN and CDR2 is SYDVKM. The germline V and J ends were trimmed by 7 bases and 0 bases, with 19 bases remaining between them. The CDR3 sequence is 17 residues long. The CDR3 bases are TGTGCCAGCACTCCGGACGGGAACATAATAGCCAAAAACATTCAGTACTTC. It specifies CASTPDGNIIAKNIQYF.

This clonotype has ten or more counts. The rearrangement uses TRBV25-1 and TRBJ2-2, with D unclear. The CDR3 is made up of 13 amino acids. CDR1 is MGHDK, CDR2 SYGVNS, per germline. The V gene lost 2 bases and the J gene lost 6 bases, with 7 bases spanning the gap. The CDR3 here is CASSELGAGELFF. The DNA for the CDR3 is TGTGCCAGCAGTGAACTTGGGGCCGGGGAGCTGTTTTTT.